The clone carrying this T cell receptor beta chain showed up just a few times. Antigen specificity is unknown. TCRdb passed the reads through MiXCR, listing each CDR3 protein once. The repertoire holds some 180,000 distinct CDR3 sequences, with roughly a sixth as singletons. The sample comes from a study of T cell repertoires in cytomegalovirus infection. Study information: Shared public TCR beta signatures pointed to both CMV infection and a matching HLA type.

The study's findings and limits: Ex vivo, HLA-C-restricted CMV-specific TCR beta clonotypes prevailed over the rest of the response. Based on cumulative public TCR beta family frequency, carriers of CMV plus the relevant HLA were identified.

CDR3 size: 15 residues. V was pared by 2 bases and J by 1 base, with 11 bases between. Looked up from germline, CDR1 is SGHTA and CDR2 is FQGNSA. Sequencing was performed on CD8+ T cells from PBMCs. This sequence joins TRBV7-2 and TRBJ2-5; D gene ambiguous. The clonotype originates from a human donor in good health (CMV status not recorded). Some clones in this sample may be carry-over from other donors' samples. This CDR3 is CASSLRHTLQETQYF. The CDR3 DNA reads as TGTGCCAGCAGCTTAAGGCACACCCTCCAAGAGACCCAGTACTTC.